Included here is one T cell receptor (beta chain) sequence, with context. Its antigen remains unknown. Sequencing was performed with immunoSEQ multiplex PCR; in TCRdb, only in-frame clones are kept and a portion is missing. The sample lists 30,000 to 40,000 clones; roughly 70% were seen once. This entry is derived from a study of vaccination effects on CD4 cells after COVID-19. General study findings and limits: In healthy vaccinees, only 1 of 255 vaccine-induced clones cross-reacted with common cold coronaviruses.

There are 15 residues in the CDR3. V was clipped by 4 bases and J by 2 bases; unmatched bases: 5. CDR1 is SGHRS, CDR2 YFSETQ, per germline. Ahead of sequencing, the ViraFEST assay grew antigen-specific CD4+ T cells using viral peptide pools. Researchers isolated CD4+ T cells once around 11 days of culture had elapsed. Recipients of the vaccine had no prior SARS-CoV-2 infection and negative nucleocapsid antibodies. Researchers swapped half the medium for IL-2 medium on both days 3 and 7. This material consisted of CD4+ T cells from PBMCs cultured with SARS-CoV-2 spike peptides, taken before COVID-19 vaccination. The chain combines TRBV5-1 with TRBJ2-3; 9 bases align to TRBD1. The source is a human donor who received a COVID-19 vaccine. DNA of the CDR3: TGCGCCAGCAGCACGGGGACAGGGCACACAGATACGCAGTATTTT. It translates to CASSTGTGHTDTQYF. Full variable domain (outside the CDR3, taken from reference TRBV5-1 and TRBJ2-3): KAGVTQTPRYLIKTRGQQVTLSCSPISGHRSVSWYQQTPGQGLQFLFEYFSETQRNKGNFPGRFSGRQFSNSRSEMNVSTLELGDSALYLCASSTGTGHTDTQYFGPGTRLTVL.